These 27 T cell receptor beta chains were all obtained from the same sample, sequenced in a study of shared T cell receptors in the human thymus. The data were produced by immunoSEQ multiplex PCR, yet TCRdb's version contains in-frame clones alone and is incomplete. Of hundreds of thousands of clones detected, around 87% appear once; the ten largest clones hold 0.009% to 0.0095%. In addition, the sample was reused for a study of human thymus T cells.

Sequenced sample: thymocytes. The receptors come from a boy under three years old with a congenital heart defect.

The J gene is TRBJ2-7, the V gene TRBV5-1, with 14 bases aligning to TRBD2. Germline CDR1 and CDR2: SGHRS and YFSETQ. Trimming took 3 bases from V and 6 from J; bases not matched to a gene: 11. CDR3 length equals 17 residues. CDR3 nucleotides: TGCGCCAGCAGCTCCGGGACTAGCGGGAGCCCCTCCAGCGAGCAGTACTTC. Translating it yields CASSSGTSGSPSSEQYF.

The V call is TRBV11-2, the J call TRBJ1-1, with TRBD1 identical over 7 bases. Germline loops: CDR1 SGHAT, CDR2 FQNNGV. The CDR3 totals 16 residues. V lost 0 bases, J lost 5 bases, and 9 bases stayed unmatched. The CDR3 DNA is TGTGCCAGCAGCTTAGATTGGAGGGGGCCCGATACTGAAGCTTTCTTT. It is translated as CASSLDWRGPDTEAFF.

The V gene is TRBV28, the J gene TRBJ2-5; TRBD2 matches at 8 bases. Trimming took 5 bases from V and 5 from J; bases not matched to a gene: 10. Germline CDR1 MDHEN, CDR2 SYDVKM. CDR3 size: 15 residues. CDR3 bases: TGTGCCAGCAGTGGCCGGGGGGGGCGCCCCGAGACCCAGTACTTC. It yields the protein CASSGRGGRPETQYF.

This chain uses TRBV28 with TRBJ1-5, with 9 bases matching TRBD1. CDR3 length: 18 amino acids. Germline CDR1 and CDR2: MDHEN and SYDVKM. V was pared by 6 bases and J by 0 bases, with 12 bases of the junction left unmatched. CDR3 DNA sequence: TGTGCCAGCAGCCGGGACAGGGTAGCGTGGGATAGCAATCAGCCCCAGCATTTT. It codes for CASSRDRVAWDSNQPQHF.

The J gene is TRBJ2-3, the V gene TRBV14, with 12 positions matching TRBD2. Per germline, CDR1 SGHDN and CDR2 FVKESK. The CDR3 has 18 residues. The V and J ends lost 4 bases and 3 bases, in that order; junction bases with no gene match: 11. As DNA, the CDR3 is TGTGCCAGCAGCCCTCCGTGGACTAGCGGGATGGGGACAGATACGCAGTATTTT. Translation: CASSPPWTSGMGTDTQYF.

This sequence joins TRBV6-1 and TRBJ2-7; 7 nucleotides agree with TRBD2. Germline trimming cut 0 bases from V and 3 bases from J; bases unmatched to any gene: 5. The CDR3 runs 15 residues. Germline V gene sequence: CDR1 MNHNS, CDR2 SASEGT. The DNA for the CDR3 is TGTGCCAGCAGTGAAGCTGGGGGGGAGGGCTACGAGCAGTACTTC. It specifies CASSEAGGEGYEQYF.

The CDR3 DNA reads as TGCAGCGTTGTCGGGCAGGGGTGGGACGAGCAGTACTTC. Protein: CSVVGQGWDEQYF. The chain couples TRBV29-1 to TRBJ2-7; tentative D call: TRBD1 (6 bases). CDR1 and CDR2 (germline): SQVTM, ANQGSEA. CDR3 length equals 13 residues. The ends were cut back, 4 bases at V and 5 bases at J, with 15 bases in the middle.

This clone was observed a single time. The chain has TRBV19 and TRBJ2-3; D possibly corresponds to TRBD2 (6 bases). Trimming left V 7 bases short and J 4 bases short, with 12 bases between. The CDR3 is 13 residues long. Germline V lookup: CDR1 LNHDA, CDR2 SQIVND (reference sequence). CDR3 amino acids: CASNPGVPDTQYF. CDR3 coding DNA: TGTGCCAGTAATCCGGGGGTCCCAGATACGCAGTATTTT.

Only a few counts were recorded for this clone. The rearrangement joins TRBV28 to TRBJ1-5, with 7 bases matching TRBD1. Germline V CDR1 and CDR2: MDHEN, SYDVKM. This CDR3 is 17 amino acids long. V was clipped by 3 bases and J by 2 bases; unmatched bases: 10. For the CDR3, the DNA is TGTGCCAGCAGTTTCCGACCCGAGGGGGCCGGCAATCAGCCCCAGCATTTT. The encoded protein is CASSFRPEGAGNQPQHF.

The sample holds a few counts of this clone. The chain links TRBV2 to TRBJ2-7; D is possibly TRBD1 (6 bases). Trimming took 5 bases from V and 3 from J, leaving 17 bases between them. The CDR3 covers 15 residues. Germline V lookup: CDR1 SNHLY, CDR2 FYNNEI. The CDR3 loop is CASSLDRDNFYEQYF. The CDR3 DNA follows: TGTGCCAGCAGTTTAGACCGGGACAATTTCTACGAGCAGTACTTC.

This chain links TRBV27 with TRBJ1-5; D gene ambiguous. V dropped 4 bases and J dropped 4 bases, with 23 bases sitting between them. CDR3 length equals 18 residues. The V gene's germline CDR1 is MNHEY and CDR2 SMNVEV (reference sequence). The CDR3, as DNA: TGTGCCAGCAGTTCCCTAAACCCCCACTCGCGAGGGAATCAGCCCCAGCATTTT. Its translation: CASSSLNPHSRGNQPQHF.

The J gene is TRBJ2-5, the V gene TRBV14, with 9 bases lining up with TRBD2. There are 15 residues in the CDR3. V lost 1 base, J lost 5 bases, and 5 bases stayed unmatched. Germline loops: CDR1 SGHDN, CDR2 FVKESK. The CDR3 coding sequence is TGTGCCAGCAGCCAAGGGACTAGCGTTAATGAGACCCAGTACTTC. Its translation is CASSQGTSVNETQYF.

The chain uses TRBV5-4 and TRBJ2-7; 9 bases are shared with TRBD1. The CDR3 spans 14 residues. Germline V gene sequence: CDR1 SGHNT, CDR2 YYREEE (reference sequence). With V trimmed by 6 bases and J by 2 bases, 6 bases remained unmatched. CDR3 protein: CASKTGTGTYEQYF. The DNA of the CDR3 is TGTGCCAGCAAAACCGGGACAGGGACCTACGAGCAGTACTTC. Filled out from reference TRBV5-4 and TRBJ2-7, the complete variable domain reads ETGVTQSPTHLIKTRGQQVTLRCSSQSGHNTVSWYQQALGQGPQFIFQYYREEENGRGNFPPRFSGLQFPNYSSELNVNALELDDSALYLCASKTGTGTYEQYFGPGTRLTVT.

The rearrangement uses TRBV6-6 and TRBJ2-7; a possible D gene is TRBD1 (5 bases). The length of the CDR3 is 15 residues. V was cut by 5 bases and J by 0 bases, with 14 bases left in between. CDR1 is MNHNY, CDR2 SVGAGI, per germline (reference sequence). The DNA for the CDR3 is TGTGCCAGCAGTAGCCCTAGGGGTTACTCCTACGAGCAGTACTTC. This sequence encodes CASSSPRGYSYEQYF.

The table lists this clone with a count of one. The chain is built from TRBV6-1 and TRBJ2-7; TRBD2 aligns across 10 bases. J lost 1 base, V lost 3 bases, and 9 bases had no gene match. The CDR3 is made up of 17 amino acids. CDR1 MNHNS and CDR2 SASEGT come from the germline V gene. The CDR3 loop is CASSEWLAGVGSYEQYF. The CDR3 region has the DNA TGTGCCAGCAGTGAGTGGCTAGCGGGAGTCGGGTCCTACGAGCAGTACTTC.

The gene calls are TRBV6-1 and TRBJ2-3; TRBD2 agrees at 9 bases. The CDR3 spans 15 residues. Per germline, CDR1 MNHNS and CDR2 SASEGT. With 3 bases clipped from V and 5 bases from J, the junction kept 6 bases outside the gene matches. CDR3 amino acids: CASSDAGGLEDTQYF. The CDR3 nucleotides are TGTGCCAGCAGTGACGCGGGGGGGCTTGAAGATACGCAGTATTTT.

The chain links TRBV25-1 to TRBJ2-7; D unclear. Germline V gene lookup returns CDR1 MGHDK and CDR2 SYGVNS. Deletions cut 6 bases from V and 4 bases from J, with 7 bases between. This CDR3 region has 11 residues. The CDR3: CASRVDYEQYF. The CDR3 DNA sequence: TGTGCCAGCAGAGTAGATTACGAGCAGTACTTC.

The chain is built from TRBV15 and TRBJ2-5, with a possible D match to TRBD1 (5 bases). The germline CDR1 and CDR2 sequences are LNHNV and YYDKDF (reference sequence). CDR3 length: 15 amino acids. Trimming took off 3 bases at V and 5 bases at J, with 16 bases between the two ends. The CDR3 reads CATSSASRGWETQYF. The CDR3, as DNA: TGTGCCACCAGCAGCGCAAGTAGGGGTTGGGAGACCCAGTACTTC.

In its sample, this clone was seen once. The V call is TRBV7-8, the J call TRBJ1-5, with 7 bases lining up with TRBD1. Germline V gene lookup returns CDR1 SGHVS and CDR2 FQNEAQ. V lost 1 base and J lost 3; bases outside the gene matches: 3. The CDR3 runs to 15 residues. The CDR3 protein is CASSLVGQANQPQHF. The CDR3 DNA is TGTGCCAGCAGCTTAGTCGGACAGGCCAATCAGCCCCAGCATTTT. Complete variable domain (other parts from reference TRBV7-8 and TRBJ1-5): GAGVSQSPRYKVAKRGQDVALRCDPISGHVSLFWYQQALGQGPEFLTYFQNEAQLDKSGLPSDRFFAERPEGSVSTLKIQRTQQEDSAVYLCASSLVGQANQPQHFGDGTRLSIL.

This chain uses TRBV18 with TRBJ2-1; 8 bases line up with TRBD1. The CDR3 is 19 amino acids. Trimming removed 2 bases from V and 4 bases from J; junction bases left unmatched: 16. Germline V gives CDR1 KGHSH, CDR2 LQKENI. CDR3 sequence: CASSPTGQATSFLYNEQFF. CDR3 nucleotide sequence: TGTGCCAGCTCACCAACGGGACAGGCCACCTCCTTCTTGTACAATGAGCAGTTCTTC.

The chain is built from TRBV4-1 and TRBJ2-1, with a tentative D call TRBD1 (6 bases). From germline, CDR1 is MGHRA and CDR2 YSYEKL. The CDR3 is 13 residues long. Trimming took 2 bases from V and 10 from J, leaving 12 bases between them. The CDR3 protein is CASSQLGAGEQFF. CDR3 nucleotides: TGCGCCAGCAGCCAATTGGGGGCAGGAGAGCAGTTCTTC.

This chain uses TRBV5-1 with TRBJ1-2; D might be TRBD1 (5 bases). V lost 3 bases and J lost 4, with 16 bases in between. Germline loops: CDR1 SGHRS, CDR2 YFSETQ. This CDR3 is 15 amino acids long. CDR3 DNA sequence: TGCGCCAGCAGCTCATACAGGTTTGAGTCCTATGGCTACACCTTC. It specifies CASSSYRFESYGYTF.

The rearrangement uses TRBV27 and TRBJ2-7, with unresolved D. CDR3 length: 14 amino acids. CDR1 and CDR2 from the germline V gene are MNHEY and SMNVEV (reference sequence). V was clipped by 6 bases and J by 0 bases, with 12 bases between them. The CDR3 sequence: CASSVYSLSYEQYF. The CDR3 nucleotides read TGTGCCAGCAGCGTTTACTCCCTCTCCTACGAGCAGTACTTC.

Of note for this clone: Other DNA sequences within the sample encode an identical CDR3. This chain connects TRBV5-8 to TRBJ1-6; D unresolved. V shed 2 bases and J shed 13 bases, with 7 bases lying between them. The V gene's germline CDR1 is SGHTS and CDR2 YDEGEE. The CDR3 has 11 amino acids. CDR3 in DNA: TGTGCCAGCAGCTTATCGTCCCCCCTCCACTTT. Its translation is CASSLSSPLHF.

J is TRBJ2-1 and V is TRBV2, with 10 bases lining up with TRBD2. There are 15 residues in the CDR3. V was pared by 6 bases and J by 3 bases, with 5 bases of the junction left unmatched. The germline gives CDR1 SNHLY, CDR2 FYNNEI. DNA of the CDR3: TGTGCCAGCAGCGGGACTAGCGAGAACTACAATGAGCAGTTCTTC. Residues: CASSGTSENYNEQFF.

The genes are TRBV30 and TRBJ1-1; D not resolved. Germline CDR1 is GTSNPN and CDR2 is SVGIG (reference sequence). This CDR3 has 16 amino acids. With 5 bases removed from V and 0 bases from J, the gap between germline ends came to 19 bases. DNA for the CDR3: TGTGCCTGGGCCCGTAAGGAGCATAGATTGAACACTGAAGCTTTCTTT. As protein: CAWARKEHRLNTEAFF.

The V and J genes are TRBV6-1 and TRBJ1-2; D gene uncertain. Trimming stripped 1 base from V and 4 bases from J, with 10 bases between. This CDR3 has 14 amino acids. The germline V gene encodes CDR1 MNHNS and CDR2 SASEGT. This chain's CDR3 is CASSEGAGSYGYTF. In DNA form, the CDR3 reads TGTGCCAGCAGTGAAGGGGCAGGTAGCTATGGCTACACCTTC.